Listed below are T cell receptor beta chains from one sample, sequenced in a study of blood T cell repertoires in COVID-19. Sequenced by immunoSEQ multiplex PCR; TCRdb stores in-frame clones only, minus some. The repertoire consists of around 76,000 clones, with 85% to 90% occurring once and the leading ten covering just under 0.6%. The sample consisted of peripheral blood. The source of these receptors is a man aged 60 to 75 with acute or convalescent COVID-19. Both conserved end residues are part of each CDR3. The order of the fields is J gene, V gene, clone size, D gene, CDR3 DNA, CDR3 protein. The D gene is left open where the match is weak. Only part of the rows carry a size: once, few, many, or a class if the clone is expanded.

>TRBJ2-3|TRBV18|-|TRBD2
TGTGCCAGCTCACCAATTAGCGGGAGTATTGGAGATACGCAGTATTTT
CASSPISGSIGDTQYF
>TRBJ1-1|TRBV29-1|-|-
TGCAGCGCCAGAAACACTGAAGCTTTCTTT
CSARNTEAFF
>TRBJ2-5|TRBV30|-|-
TGTGCCTGGGGATCCGACGGTGCGGGATTCCCTTCTGAGACCCAGTACTTC
CAWGSDGAGFPSETQYF
>TRBJ2-5|TRBV18|-|TRBD2
TGTGCCAGCTCACCACTGCAACTAGCGGGGGGGACGAGAGAGACCCAGTACTTC
CASSPLQLAGGTRETQYF
>TRBJ2-1|TRBV20-1|-|-
TGCAGTGCTAGTTCTCTGTACAATGAGCAGTTCTTC
CSASSLYNEQFF
>TRBJ1-1|TRBV5-1|-|-
TGCGCCAGCAGCTTGGCCGGGGGGTCTGAAGCTTTCTTT
CASSLAGGSEAFF
>TRBJ2-5|TRBV6-5|-|TRBD1
TGTGCCAGCAGTAGACGACAGGGACAAGAGACCCAGTACTTC
CASSRRQGQETQYF
>TRBJ2-1|TRBV2|-|-
TGTGCCAGCAACAAGGAGGGGTACAATGAGCAGTTCTTC
CASNKEGYNEQFF
>TRBJ1-2|TRBV27|-|-
TGTGCCAGCAGTTTACGGTCAGCAGGGGTCTATGGCTACACCTTC
CASSLRSAGVYGYTF
>TRBJ2-7|TRBV5-1|-|TRBD2
TGCGCCAGCAGCTTGGGTTTAGCGGGAGGGGGAAGCGAGCAGTACTTC
CASSLGLAGGGSEQYF
>TRBJ1-2|TRBV5-1|-|TRBD1
TGCGCCAGCAGCCAGCGAACAGGGGGCGGCTATGGCTACACCTTC
CASSQRTGGGYGYTF
>TRBJ2-2|TRBV9|-|TRBD1
TGTGCCAGCAGCCCTCCGGGACAGGGGTTTTACACCGGGGAGCTGTTTTTT
CASSPPGQGFYTGELFF
>TRBJ1-2|TRBV30|-|-
TGTGCCTGGAGTGTAGCGGACAGTGGCTACACCTTC
CAWSVADSGYTF
>TRBJ1-1|TRBV5-8|-|-
TGTGCCAGCACCCTCGGTCCGAACACTGAAGCTTTCTTT
CASTLGPNTEAFF
>TRBJ2-3|TRBV4-2|-|-
TGTGCCAGCAGCGGGGGACTTGGGGACTTGAGCACAGATACGCAGTATTTT
CASSGGLGDLSTDTQYF
>TRBJ2-4|TRBV20-1|once|-
TGCACCGCGGGGACGAAAAACATTCAGTACTTC
CTAGTKNIQYF
>TRBJ2-3|TRBV14|-|TRBD1
TGTGCCAGCAGCCTCGGACAGGGTTTAGCAGATACGCAGTATTTT
CASSLGQGLADTQYF
>TRBJ1-5|TRBV2|once|-
TGTGCCAGCAGCACGATTCGGGGGGGCCAGCCCCAGCATTTT
CASSTIRGGQPQHF
>TRBJ2-3|TRBV5-4|-|TRBD2
TGTGCCAGCAGCTTTAGCGGGGGAGGCGTAGATACGCAGTATTTT
CASSFSGGGVDTQYF
>TRBJ1-5|TRBV6-5|once|-
TGTGCCAGCAGTCTTAGCAATCAGCCCCAGCATTTT
CASSLSNQPQHF
>TRBJ1-1|TRBV19|-|TRBD1
TGTGCCAGTAGTACCAGGGGGTACACTGAAGCTTTCTTT
CASSTRGYTEAFF
>TRBJ2-2|TRBV3-1/TRBV3-2|-|TRBD2
TGTGCCAGCAGCCAAGATCCTAGCGGCCAGAACACCGGGGAGCTGTTTTTT
CASSQDPSGQNTGELFF
>TRBJ2-1|TRBV7-3|-|TRBD2
TGTGCCAGCAGCTTAATGGGACTAGCGGGGGCCAATGAGCAGTTCTTC
CASSLMGLAGANEQFF
>TRBJ2-1|TRBV9|-|-
TGTGCCAGCAGCCCCCGACTAGTGGGCAATGAGCAGTTCTTC
CASSPRLVGNEQFF